This TCR beta chain was captured in a study of blood T cell repertoires in COVID-19. Study background: The United States, Italy and Spain provided the acute and convalescent COVID-19 samples. Sources were T cells, B-cell-depleted T cells, or PBMCs; the material itself was cDNA or gDNA.

In the source study's methods: Estimation of nucleated cell counts was performed using reference gene primer amplification. This table comes from immunoSEQ multiplex PCR, and its TCRdb copy is limited to in-frame clones, with some not included. V and J calls and clone size are those listed in that table; D and trimming were worked out from the DNA. The sample contains around 41,000 clones, about 85% of which appear only once. Trimming shortened V by 1 base and J by 10 bases, and 7 bases separated the two germline ends. This CDR3 is 11 amino acids long. CDR1 is SGHNT and CDR2 is YENEEA in the germline V gene.

The TCR originated in a woman older than 75 with acute or convalescent COVID-19. Material: peripheral blood. The chain couples TRBV11-3 to TRBJ1-1; D unclear. This CDR3 reads CASSLGPGAFF. Written as DNA, the CDR3 is TGTGCCAGCAGCTTAGGGCCTGGAGCTTTCTTT.